The next 21 T cell receptor beta chains were all read from a single sample in a study of control samples from healthy donors and cancer patients. This table comes from immunoSEQ multiplex PCR, and its TCRdb copy is limited to in-frame clones, with some not included. The table includes some 100,000 clones, around 89% detected once. Sequences were obtained from blood. These receptors were taken from a woman in her fifties or sixties in good health.

The rearrangement joins TRBV4-1 to TRBJ1-4; D unclear. With 4 bases removed from V and 0 bases from J, the gap between germline ends came to 9 bases. The germline CDR1 and CDR2 sequences are MGHRA and YSYEKL. The CDR3 has 15 residues. The CDR3, as DNA: TGCGCCAGCAGCCTAACGCCGGCAACTAATGAAAAACTGTTTTTT. This encodes CASSLTPATNEKLFF.

The genes are TRBV3-1 (or the pseudogene TRBV3-2) and TRBJ2-7; a weak D match, TRBD1 (6 bases). Germline CDR1 LGHDT, CDR2 YNNKEL (reference sequence). CDR3 length: 17 residues. Trimming shortened V by 4 bases and J by 0 bases, and 19 bases separated the two germline ends. DNA of the CDR3: TGTGCCAGCAGCCCGCCGGGACATTCCTGCTTCTCCTACGAGCAGTACGTC. Amino acid sequence: CASSPPGHSCFSYEQYV.

This chain joins TRBV14 and TRBJ1-1; D not resolved. CDR3 size: 14 residues. The ends were cut back, 4 bases at V and 1 base at J, with 10 bases in the middle. The V gene's germline CDR1 is SGHDN and CDR2 FVKESK. The CDR3 loop reads CASSRRSWNTEAFF. CDR3 coding DNA: TGTGCCAGCAGCCGACGTAGTTGGAACACTGAAGCTTTCTTT.

Comment on this clone: One end of the junction varies from germline; a read error may be responsible. The chain uses TRBV7-9 and TRBJ2-5; 12 nucleotides match TRBD2. Germline values: CDR1 SEHNR, CDR2 FQNEAQ (reference sequence). CDR3 size: 15 residues. The CDR3 spells CASSLAGGPRETQYF. The CDR3 region has the DNA TGTGCCAGCAGCCTAGCGGGAGGGCCGAGGGAGACCCAGTACTTC.

The chain is built from TRBV15 and TRBJ1-2; D call uncertain. The germline V gene has CDR1 LNHNV and CDR2 YYDKDF (reference sequence). The CDR3 has 15 residues. The germline V and J ends were trimmed by 1 base and 8 bases, with 17 bases remaining between them. The CDR3 reads CATSRALIPSGGYTF. The DNA for the CDR3 is TGTGCCACCAGCAGAGCATTAATACCGTCTGGAGGCTACACCTTC. The full variable domain, its missing parts supplied by reference TRBV15 and TRBJ1-2, is DAMVIQNPRYQVTQFGKPVTLSCSQTLNHNVMYWYQQKSSQAPKLLFHYYDKDFNNEADTPDNFQSRRPNTSFCFLDIRSPGLGDTAMYLCATSRALIPSGGYTFGSGTRLTVV.

The rearrangement joins TRBV27 to TRBJ2-5; TRBD2 aligns across 14 bases. CDR3 length: 17 residues. J was trimmed by 4 bases and V by 1 base; bases with no gene match: 5. Germline V gives CDR1 MNHEY, CDR2 SMNVEV (reference sequence). This chain's CDR3 is CASSLFGTSGRGETQYF. In nucleotides, the CDR3 is TGTGCCAGCAGTTTATTTGGGACTAGCGGGAGAGGAGAGACCCAGTACTTC.

The rearrangement joins TRBV29-1 to TRBJ2-2; TRBD2 aligns across 12 bases. The trim removed 8 bases at V and 3 bases at J, leaving 4 bases unmatched. Per the germline V gene, CDR1 is SQVTM and CDR2 is ANQGSEA. The CDR3 length is 14 residues. CDR3 in amino acids: CSLRTSGDTGELFF. CDR3 nucleotides: TGCAGCCTCAGGACTAGCGGGGACACCGGGGAGCTGTTTTTT.

V and J are TRBV7-9 and TRBJ2-1; D is possibly TRBD1 or TRBD2 (5 bases each). The CDR3 spans 15 residues. Trimming removed 5 bases at V and 5 bases at J, with 16 bases between. Germline CDR1 SEHNR, CDR2 FQNEAQ (reference sequence). In DNA, the CDR3 is TGTGCCAGCAGCGTACTTGGGGGTTCTCACAATGAGCAGTTCTTC. Amino acid sequence: CASSVLGGSHNEQFF.

This chain joins TRBV12-3 or TRBV12-4 and TRBJ1-2; TRBD1 might be the D (6 bases). V lost 3 bases, J lost 8 bases, and 10 bases lay in between. The CDR3 totals 12 residues. In nucleotides, the CDR3 is TGTGCCAGCAGTTTCAGGGGCGGAGGCTACACCTTC. Encoded protein: CASSFRGGGYTF.

This clone was seen just once. The chain has TRBV6-4 and TRBJ1-2, with TRBD1 as a possible D gene (5 bases). Germline CDR1 is MRHNA and CDR2 is SNTAGT. Trimming removed 4 bases from V and 9 bases from J, with 21 bases in between. The CDR3 runs to 15 residues. CDR3 region: CASSAQGETSVSYTF. As DNA, the CDR3 is TGTGCCAGCAGTGCCCAAGGGGAAACCTCTGTGAGCTACACCTTC.

This chain joins TRBV19 and TRBJ1-5, with unresolved D. CDR1 is LNHDA and CDR2 is SQIVND in the germline V gene (reference sequence). Trimming pared 6 bases from V and 0 bases from J, leaving 12 bases between. The CDR3 consists of 15 residues. CDR3 in amino acids: CASSSRILSNQPQHF. Here the CDR3 DNA reads TGTGCCAGTAGCTCGAGAATCCTTAGCAATCAGCCCCAGCATTTT. Looking up the rest from reference TRBV19 and TRBJ1-5 gives the full variable domain: DGGITQSPKYLFRKEGQNVTLSCEQNLNHDAMYWYRQDPGQGLRLIYYSQIVNDFQKGDIAEGYSVSREKKESFPLTVTSAQKNPTAFYLCASSSRILSNQPQHFGDGTRLSIL.

The chain is built from TRBV9 and TRBJ2-1; 10 nucleotides align to TRBD2. Germline loops: CDR1 SGDLS, CDR2 YYNGEE. The CDR3 is made up of 15 amino acids. J lost 6 bases, V lost 3 bases, and 6 bases had no gene match. CDR3 residues: CASSASGSSGNEQFF. CDR3 coding DNA: TGTGCCAGCAGCGCTAGCGGGAGCAGCGGCAATGAGCAGTTCTTC. The full variable domain, rest sourced from reference TRBV9 and TRBJ2-1, is DSGVTQTPKHLITATGQRVTLRCSPRSGDLSVYWYQQSLDQGLQFLIQYYNGEERAKGNILERFSAQQFPDLHSELNLSSLELGDSALYFCASSASGSSGNEQFFGPGTRLTVL.

V is TRBV6-1 and J is TRBJ1-1, with D unresolved. From germline, CDR1 is MNHNS and CDR2 SASEGT. This CDR3 is 13 amino acids long. The germline V and J ends were trimmed by 2 bases and 5 bases, with 9 bases remaining between them. CDR3 in amino acids: CASSEILRTEAFF. The CDR3 region has the DNA TGTGCCAGCAGTGAAATTCTCCGGACTGAAGCTTTCTTT.

The J gene is TRBJ1-2, the V gene TRBV7-8; D not resolved. Germline V gives CDR1 SGHVS, CDR2 FQNEAQ. V shed 2 bases and J shed 5 bases, with 15 bases lying between them. CDR3 size: 15 residues. The CDR3 loop reads CASSLMDGPFYGYTF. DNA of the CDR3: TGTGCCAGCAGCTTAATGGACGGACCCTTTTATGGCTACACCTTC.

The chain couples TRBV5-5 to TRBJ1-1, with D maybe TRBD1 (6 bases). The V gene's germline CDR1 is SGHKS and CDR2 YYEKEE (reference sequence). V was pared by 3 bases and J by 5 bases, with 17 bases between. The CDR3 is made up of 15 amino acids. The CDR3 sequence: CASSSTGNPGTEAFF. DNA of the CDR3: TGTGCCAGCAGCTCGACAGGCAATCCCGGGACTGAAGCTTTCTTT.

The chain recombines TRBV7-2 with TRBJ2-1, with D perhaps TRBD1 (6 bases). CDR3 length equals 17 residues. Germline loops: CDR1 SGHTA, CDR2 FQGNSA. Between the trimmed V and J ends, which lost 5 bases and 0 bases, there was a span of 17 bases. CDR3 nucleotides: TGTGCCAGCAGCCTACGTCTTACAGGGAACTCCTACAATGAGCAGTTCTTC. It codes for CASSLRLTGNSYNEQFF.

V usage is TRBV10-3 and J usage is TRBJ1-2; weak D call: TRBD1 (5 bases). Germline values: CDR1 ENHRY, CDR2 SYGVKD. The CDR3 contains 15 residues. Trimming left V 2 bases short and J 6 bases short, with 16 bases between. CDR3 in DNA: TGTGCCATCAGTGAGGTAGCGGGGATACAGGATGGCTACACCTTC. As protein: CAISEVAGIQDGYTF.

This chain joins TRBV7-2 and TRBJ1-6; no firm D call. The CDR3 loop spans 14 amino acids. The germline CDR1 and CDR2 sequences are SGHTA and FQGNSA. V shed 0 bases and J shed 11 bases, with 11 bases lying between them. The CDR3: CASSLASQRPPLHF. The DNA of the CDR3 is TGTGCCAGCAGCTTAGCGTCCCAGCGCCCACCCCTCCACTTT.

This chain connects TRBV5-6 to TRBJ2-7, with D unclear. CDR1 and CDR2 from the germline V gene are SGHDT and YYEEEE. The CDR3 totals 13 residues. Trimming pared 1 base from V and 0 bases from J, leaving 5 bases between. In DNA, the CDR3 is TGTGCCAGCAGCTTGCGCCACTCCTACGAGCAGTACTTC. Protein: CASSLRHSYEQYF.

A few counts support this clone. V gene TRBV30 combines with J gene TRBJ1-5; D gene uncertain. Trimming removed 3 bases from V and 6 bases from J, with 12 bases in between. CDR1 is GTSNPN, CDR2 SVGIG, per germline (reference sequence). This CDR3 spans 13 amino acids. This CDR3 reads CAWRGTGGQPQHF. The CDR3 region has the DNA TGTGCCTGGAGAGGCACCGGAGGTCAGCCCCAGCATTTT.

This chain's CDR3 is CASSPPSGGSYNSPLHF. The CDR3 nucleotides are TGTGCCAGCTCACCACCATCAGGGGGTTCCTATAATTCACCCCTCCACTTT. The chain links TRBV18 to TRBJ1-6, with 7 bases aligning to TRBD1. Trimming removed 0 bases from V and 1 base from J; junction bases left unmatched: 3. Germline V CDR1 and CDR2: KGHSH, LQKENI. This CDR3 is 17 amino acids long.